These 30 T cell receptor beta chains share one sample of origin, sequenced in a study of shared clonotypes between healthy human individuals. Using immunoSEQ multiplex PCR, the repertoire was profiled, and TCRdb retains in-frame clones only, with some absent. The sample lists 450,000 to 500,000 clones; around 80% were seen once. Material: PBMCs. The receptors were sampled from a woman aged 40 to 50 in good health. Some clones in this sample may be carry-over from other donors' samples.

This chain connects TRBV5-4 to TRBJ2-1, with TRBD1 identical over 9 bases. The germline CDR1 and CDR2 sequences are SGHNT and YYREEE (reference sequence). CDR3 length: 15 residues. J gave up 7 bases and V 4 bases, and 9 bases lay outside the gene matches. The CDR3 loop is CASSQDRGRVNEQFF. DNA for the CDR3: TGTGCCAGCAGCCAGGACAGGGGAAGGGTGAATGAGCAGTTCTTC.

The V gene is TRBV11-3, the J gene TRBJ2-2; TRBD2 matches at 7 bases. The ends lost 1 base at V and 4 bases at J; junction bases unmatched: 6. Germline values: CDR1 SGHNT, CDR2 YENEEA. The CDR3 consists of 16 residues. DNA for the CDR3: TGTGCCAGCAGCTTAGGGGCGGGAGCAGGCACCGGGGAGCTGTTTTTT. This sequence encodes CASSLGAGAGTGELFF.

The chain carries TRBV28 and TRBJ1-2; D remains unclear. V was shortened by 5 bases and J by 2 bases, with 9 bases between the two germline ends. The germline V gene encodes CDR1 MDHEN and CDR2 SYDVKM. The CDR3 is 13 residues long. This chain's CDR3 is CASSADGNYGYTF. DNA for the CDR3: TGTGCCAGCAGTGCGGACGGGAACTATGGCTACACCTTC.

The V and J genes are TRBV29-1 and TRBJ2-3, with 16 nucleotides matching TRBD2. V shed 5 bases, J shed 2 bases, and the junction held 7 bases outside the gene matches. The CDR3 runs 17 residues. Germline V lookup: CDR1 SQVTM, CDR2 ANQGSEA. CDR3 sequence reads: CSVSGTSGRALTDTQYF. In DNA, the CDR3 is TGCAGCGTTTCCGGGACTAGCGGGAGGGCCCTCACAGATACGCAGTATTTT.

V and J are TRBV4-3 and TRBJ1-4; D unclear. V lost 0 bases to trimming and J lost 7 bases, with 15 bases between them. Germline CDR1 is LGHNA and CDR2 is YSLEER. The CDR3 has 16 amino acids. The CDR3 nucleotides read TGCGCCAGCAGCCAAGATGTAGGGATCGGTGGTGAAAAACTGTTTTTT. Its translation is CASSQDVGIGGEKLFF.

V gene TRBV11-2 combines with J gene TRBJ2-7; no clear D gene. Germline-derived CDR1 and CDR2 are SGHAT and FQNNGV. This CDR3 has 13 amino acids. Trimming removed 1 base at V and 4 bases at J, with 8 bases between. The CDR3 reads CASSLVSGYEQYF. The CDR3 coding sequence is TGTGCCAGCAGCTTAGTCTCCGGTTACGAGCAGTACTTC. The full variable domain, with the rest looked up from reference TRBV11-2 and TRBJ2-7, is EAGVAQSPRYKIIEKRQSVAFWCNPISGHATLYWYQQILGQGPKLLIQFQNNGVVDDSQLPKDRFSAERLKGVDSTLKIQPAKLEDSAVYLCASSLVSGYEQYFGPGTRLTVT.

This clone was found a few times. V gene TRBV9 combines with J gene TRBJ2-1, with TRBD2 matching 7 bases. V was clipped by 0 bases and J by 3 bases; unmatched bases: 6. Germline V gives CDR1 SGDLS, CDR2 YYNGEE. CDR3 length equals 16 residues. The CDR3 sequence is CASSVDAGEHYNEQFF. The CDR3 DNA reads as TGTGCCAGCAGCGTAGATGCGGGAGAGCACTACAATGAGCAGTTCTTC.

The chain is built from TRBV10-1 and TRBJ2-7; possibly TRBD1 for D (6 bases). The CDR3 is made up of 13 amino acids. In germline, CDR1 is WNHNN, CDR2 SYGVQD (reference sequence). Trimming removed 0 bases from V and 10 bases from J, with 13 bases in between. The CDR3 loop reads CASSESRVGAQYF. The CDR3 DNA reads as TGCGCCAGCAGTGAGTCGAGGGTGGGGGCACAGTACTTC.

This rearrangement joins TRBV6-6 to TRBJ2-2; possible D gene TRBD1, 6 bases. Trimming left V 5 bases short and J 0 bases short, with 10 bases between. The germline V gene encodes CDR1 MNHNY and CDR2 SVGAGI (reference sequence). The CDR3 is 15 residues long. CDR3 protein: CASSHRDANTGELFF. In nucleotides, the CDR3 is TGTGCCAGCAGTCACAGGGACGCGAACACCGGGGAGCTGTTTTTT.

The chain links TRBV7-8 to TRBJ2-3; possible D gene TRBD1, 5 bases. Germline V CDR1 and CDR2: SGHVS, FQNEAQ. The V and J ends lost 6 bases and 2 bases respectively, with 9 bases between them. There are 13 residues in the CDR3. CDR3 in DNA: TGTGCCAGCAGTTGGACACACACAGATACGCAGTATTTT. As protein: CASSWTHTDTQYF.

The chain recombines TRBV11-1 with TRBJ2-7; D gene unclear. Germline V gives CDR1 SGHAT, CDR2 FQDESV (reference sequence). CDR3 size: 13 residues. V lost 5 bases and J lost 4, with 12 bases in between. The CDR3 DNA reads TGTGCCAGCAGCCCCTCGACGTATTACGAGCAGTACTTC. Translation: CASSPSTYYEQYF.

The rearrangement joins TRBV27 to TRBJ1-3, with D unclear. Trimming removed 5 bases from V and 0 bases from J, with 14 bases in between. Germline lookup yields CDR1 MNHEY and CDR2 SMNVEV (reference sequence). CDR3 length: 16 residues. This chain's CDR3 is CASSPRTKGSGNTIYF. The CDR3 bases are TGTGCCAGCAGTCCCCGTACGAAAGGCTCTGGAAACACCATATATTTT.

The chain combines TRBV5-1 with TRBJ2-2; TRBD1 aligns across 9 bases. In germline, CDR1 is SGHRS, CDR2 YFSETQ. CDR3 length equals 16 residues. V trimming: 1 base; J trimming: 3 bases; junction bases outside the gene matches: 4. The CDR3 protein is CASSLTQGADTGELFF. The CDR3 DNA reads TGCGCCAGCAGCTTGACACAGGGGGCTGACACCGGGGAGCTGTTTTTT. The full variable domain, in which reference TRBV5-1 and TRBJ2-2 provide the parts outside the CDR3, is KAGVTQTPRYLIKTRGQQVTLSCSPISGHRSVSWYQQTPGQGLQFLFEYFSETQRNKGNFPGRFSGRQFSNSRSEMNVSTLELGDSALYLCASSLTQGADTGELFFGEGSRLTVL.

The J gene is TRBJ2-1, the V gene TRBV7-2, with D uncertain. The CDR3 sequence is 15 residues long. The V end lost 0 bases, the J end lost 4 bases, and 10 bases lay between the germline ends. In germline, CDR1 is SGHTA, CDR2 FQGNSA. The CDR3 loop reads CASSLAARNYNEQFF. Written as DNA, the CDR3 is TGTGCCAGCAGCTTAGCGGCCAGGAATTACAATGAGCAGTTCTTC.

CDR3 sequence: CATSGGTSGRRLTDEQFF. The CDR3 DNA reads TGTGCCACCAGCGGCGGGACTAGCGGGAGACGGCTTACGGATGAGCAGTTCTTC. This chain connects TRBV15 to TRBJ2-1; 14 bases line up with TRBD2. The CDR3 has 18 amino acids. Unmatched junction bases numbered 14, after V lost 5 bases and J lost 8 bases. Germline lookup yields CDR1 LNHNV and CDR2 YYDKDF (reference sequence).

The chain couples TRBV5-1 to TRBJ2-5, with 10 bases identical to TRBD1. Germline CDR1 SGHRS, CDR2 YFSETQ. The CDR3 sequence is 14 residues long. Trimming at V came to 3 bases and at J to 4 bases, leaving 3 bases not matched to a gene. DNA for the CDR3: TGCGCCAGCAGCTACGGGACAGGGGTAGAGACCCAGTACTTC. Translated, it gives CASSYGTGVETQYF.

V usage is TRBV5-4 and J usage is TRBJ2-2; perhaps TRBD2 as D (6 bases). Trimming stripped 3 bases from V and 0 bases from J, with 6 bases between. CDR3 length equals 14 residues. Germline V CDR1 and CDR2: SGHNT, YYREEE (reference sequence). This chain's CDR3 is CASSWDSNTGELFF. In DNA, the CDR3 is TGTGCCAGCAGCTGGGACTCGAACACCGGGGAGCTGTTTTTT.

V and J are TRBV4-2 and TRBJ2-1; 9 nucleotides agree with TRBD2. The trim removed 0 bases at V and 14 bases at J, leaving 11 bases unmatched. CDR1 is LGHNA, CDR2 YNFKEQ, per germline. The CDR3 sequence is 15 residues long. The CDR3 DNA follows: TGTGCCAGCAGCCAAGAAAAAGCGGGAGGTCACGGGAAGTTCTTC. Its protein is CASSQEKAGGHGKFF.

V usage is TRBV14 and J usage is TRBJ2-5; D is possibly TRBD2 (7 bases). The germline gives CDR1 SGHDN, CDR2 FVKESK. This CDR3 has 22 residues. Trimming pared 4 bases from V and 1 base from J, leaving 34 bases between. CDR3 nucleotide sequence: TGTGCCAGCAGCCCCCACCGGACTAGTCTCCTCCGGACGGGGGCCCTCCAAGAGACCCAGTACTTC. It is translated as CASSPHRTSLLRTGALQETQYF. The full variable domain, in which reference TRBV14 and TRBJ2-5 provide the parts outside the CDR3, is EAGVTQFPSHSVIEKGQTVTLRCDPISGHDNLYWYRRVMGKEIKFLLHFVKESKQDESGMPNNRFLAERTGGTYSTLKVQPAELEDSGVYFCASSPHRTSLLRTGALQETQYFGPGTRLLVL.

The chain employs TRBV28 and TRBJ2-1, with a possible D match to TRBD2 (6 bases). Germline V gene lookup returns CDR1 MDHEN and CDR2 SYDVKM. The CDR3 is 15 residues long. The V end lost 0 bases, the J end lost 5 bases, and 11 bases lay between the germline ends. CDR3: CASSLWSSEHNEQFF. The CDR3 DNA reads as TGTGCCAGCAGTTTATGGTCTAGCGAGCACAATGAGCAGTTCTTC.

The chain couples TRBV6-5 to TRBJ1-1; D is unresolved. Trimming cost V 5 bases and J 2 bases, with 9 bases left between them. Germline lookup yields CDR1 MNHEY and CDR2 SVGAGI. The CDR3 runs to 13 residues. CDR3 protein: CASSKVSNTEAFF. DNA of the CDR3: TGTGCCAGCAGTAAAGTCTCTAACACTGAAGCTTTCTTT.

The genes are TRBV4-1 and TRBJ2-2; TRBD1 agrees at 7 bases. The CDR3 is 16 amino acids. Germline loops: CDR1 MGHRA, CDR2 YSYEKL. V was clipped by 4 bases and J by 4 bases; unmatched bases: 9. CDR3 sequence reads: CASSRLQGSTTGELFF. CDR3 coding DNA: TGCGCCAGCAGCCGCCTACAGGGGTCGACCACCGGGGAGCTGTTTTTT.

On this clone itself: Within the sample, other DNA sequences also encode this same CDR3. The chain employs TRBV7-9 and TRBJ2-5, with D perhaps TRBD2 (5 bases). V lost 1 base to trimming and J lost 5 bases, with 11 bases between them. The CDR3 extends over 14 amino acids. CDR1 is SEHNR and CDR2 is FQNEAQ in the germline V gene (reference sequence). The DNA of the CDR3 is TGTGCCAGCAGCTTAGTCGGCGGGTCCGAGACCCAGTACTTC. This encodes CASSLVGGSETQYF. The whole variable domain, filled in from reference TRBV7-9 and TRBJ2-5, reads DTGVSQNPRHKITKRGQNVTFRCDPISEHNRLYWYRQTLGQGPEFLTYFQNEAQLEKSRLLSDRFSAERPKGSFSTLEIQRTEQGDSAMYLCASSLVGGSETQYFGPGTRLLVL.

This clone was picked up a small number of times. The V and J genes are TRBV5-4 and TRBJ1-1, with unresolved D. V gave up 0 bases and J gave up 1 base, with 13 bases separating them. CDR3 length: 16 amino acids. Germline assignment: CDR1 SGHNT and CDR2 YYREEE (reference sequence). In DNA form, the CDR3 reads TGTGCCAGCAGCTTGGAGGCAGCCCTACCGAACACTGAAGCTTTCTTT. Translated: CASSLEAALPNTEAFF.

CDR3 amino acids: CASSVGAGTAYEQYF. The CDR3 nucleotides are TGTGCCAGCAGCGTAGGAGCCGGGACAGCCTACGAGCAGTACTTC. This chain links TRBV9 with TRBJ2-7; 7 bases are shared with TRBD1. Germline-derived CDR1 and CDR2 are SGDLS and YYNGEE. The CDR3 extends over 15 amino acids. After removal of 0 bases from V and 2 bases from J, the junction contained 5 bases not matched to a gene.

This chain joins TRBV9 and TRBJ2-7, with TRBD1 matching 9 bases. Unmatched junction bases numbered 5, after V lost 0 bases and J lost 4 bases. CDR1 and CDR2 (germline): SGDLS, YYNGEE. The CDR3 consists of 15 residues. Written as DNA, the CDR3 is TGTGCCAGCAGCGTAGACAACAGGGGGCCATACGAGCAGTACTTC. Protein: CASSVDNRGPYEQYF.

The CDR3 here is CASSEIRNLKINYGYTF. CDR3 nucleotide sequence: TGCGCCAGCAGTGAGATACGGAATTTGAAGATTAACTATGGCTACACCTTC. The chain joins TRBV10-1 to TRBJ1-2; D is unclear. V was trimmed by 2 bases and J by 1 base, leaving 17 bases between them. Germline lookup yields CDR1 WNHNN and CDR2 SYGVQD (reference sequence). The CDR3 is 17 amino acids.

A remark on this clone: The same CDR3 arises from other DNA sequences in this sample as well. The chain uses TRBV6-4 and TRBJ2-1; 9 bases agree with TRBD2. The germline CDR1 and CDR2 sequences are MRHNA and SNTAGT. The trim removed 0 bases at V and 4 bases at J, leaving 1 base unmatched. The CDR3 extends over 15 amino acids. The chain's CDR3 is CASSDSSGSYNEQFF. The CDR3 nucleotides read TGTGCCAGCAGTGACTCTAGCGGGAGTTACAATGAGCAGTTCTTC.

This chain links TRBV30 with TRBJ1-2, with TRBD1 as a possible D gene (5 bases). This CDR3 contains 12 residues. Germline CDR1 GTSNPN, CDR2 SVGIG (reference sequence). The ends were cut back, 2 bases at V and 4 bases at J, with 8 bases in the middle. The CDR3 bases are TGTGCCTGGAGTCTAGACAGCTATGGCTACACCTTC. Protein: CAWSLDSYGYTF.

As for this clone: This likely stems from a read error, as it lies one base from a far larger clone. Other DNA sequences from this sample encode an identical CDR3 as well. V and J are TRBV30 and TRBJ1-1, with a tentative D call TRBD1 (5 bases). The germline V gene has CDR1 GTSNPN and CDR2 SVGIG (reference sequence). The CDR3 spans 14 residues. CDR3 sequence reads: CAWSPIRGTAEAFF. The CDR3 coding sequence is TGCGCCTGGAGTCCCATAAGGGGCACAGCTGAAGCTTTCTTT.